The 13 T cell receptor beta chains given below trace back to one sample, sequenced in a study of response to subunit inactivated influenza vaccine. From the RT-PCR reads, TCRdb called clonotypes with MiXCR, one entry per CDR3 protein. The sample has 710,000 or so distinct CDR3 sequences, approximately 14% seen once. The sequenced sample was PBMCs from blood, obtained 11 to 12 days after vaccination. The receptors originated from a man aged 50 to 60 who received an inactivated influenza vaccine.

In this sample, this clonotype turned up a few times. The V call is TRBV20-1, the J call TRBJ1-6; 7 positions match TRBD1. Unmatched junction bases numbered 14, after V lost 0 bases and J lost 9 bases. There are 17 residues in the CDR3. Looked up from germline, CDR1 is DFQATT and CDR2 is SNEGSKA (reference sequence). CDR3 loop: CSARDRTGDRQFSPLHF. DNA for the CDR3: TGCAGTGCTAGAGACAGGACAGGCGATCGACAATTTTCACCCCTCCACTTT.

This clonotype came up many times. This chain links TRBV7-9 with TRBJ1-1; the D is unclear. V lost 2 bases and J lost 7, with 11 bases in between. This CDR3 spans 13 amino acids. Per the germline V gene, CDR1 is SEHNR and CDR2 is FQNEAQ (reference sequence). The CDR3 DNA is TGTGCCAGCAGCTTACTAAGTGCCCTTGAAGCTTTCTTT. This translates into CASSLLSALEAFF.

The V call is TRBV20-1, the J call TRBJ2-5; TRBD1 aligns across 7 bases. The CDR3 consists of 15 residues. Trimming cost V 3 bases and J 5 bases; bases outside gene matches: 12. In germline, CDR1 is DFQATT, CDR2 SNEGSKA (reference sequence). CDR3: CSARDGQGVAETQYF. CDR3 in DNA: TGCAGTGCTAGGGACGGTCAGGGGGTCGCGGAGACCCAGTACTTC.

In nucleotides, the CDR3 is TGCAGTGCTACCCCACTAGGGAGGCCCGTCAATGAGCAGTTCTTC. Translated, it gives CSATPLGRPVNEQFF. The rearrangement joins TRBV20-1 to TRBJ2-1, with D possibly being TRBD2 (6 bases). Germline-derived CDR1 and CDR2 are DFQATT and SNEGSKA (reference sequence). The CDR3 totals 15 residues. Between the trimmed V and J ends, which lost 4 bases and 6 bases, there was a span of 19 bases.

This clonotype was seen a few times. V is TRBV12-3 or TRBV12-4 and J is TRBJ2-1, with a possible D match to TRBD1 (6 bases). CDR3 length equals 14 residues. V lost 5 bases, J lost 10 bases, and 18 bases lay in between. CDR3 sequence reads: CASSQGSRLREQFF. The CDR3 DNA is TGTGCCAGCAGTCAGGGGTCCAGGTTGAGGGAGCAGTTCTTC.

There are a few counts of this clonotype. The chain couples TRBV7-2 to TRBJ2-3; 10 positions agree with TRBD2. Germline CDR1 is SGHTA and CDR2 is FQGNSA. The CDR3 extends over 15 amino acids. After removal of 4 bases from V and 4 bases from J, the junction contained 5 bases not matched to a gene. The CDR3 nucleotides read TGTGCCAGCAGCTCTAGCGGGAGTGCCCCAGATACGCAGTATTTT. Its translation: CASSSSGSAPDTQYF.

This clonotype was observed a few times. This chain joins TRBV12-3 or TRBV12-4 and TRBJ2-5, with TRBD1 matching 7 bases. The V gene end was trimmed by 5 bases and the J gene end by 1 base; junction bases not matched to a gene: 4. The CDR3 has 14 residues. The CDR3 sequence is CASSPGQSQETQYF. CDR3 bases: TGTGCCAGCAGTCCGGGACAGTCCCAAGAGACCCAGTACTTC.

This clonotype was recorded a few times. The rearrangement links TRBV28 to TRBJ2-3; 16 nucleotides match TRBD2. Germline values: CDR1 MDHEN, CDR2 SYDVKM. J was trimmed by 8 bases and V by 6 bases; bases with no gene match: 11. The CDR3 is 17 amino acids. The CDR3 protein is CASSKKGLAGGDGTQYF. The DNA of the CDR3 is TGTGCCAGCAGCAAAAAGGGACTAGCGGGGGGGGATGGTACGCAGTATTTT.

This clonotype has only a few counts. V is TRBV10-3 and J is TRBJ1-2; no clear D. CDR3 size: 14 residues. The germline CDR1 and CDR2 sequences are ENHRY and SYGVKD. Trimming left V 0 bases short and J 3 bases short, with 8 bases between. This chain's CDR3 is CAISESTGYYGYTF. As DNA, the CDR3 is TGTGCCATCAGTGAGTCGACGGGGTACTATGGCTACACCTTC.

V gene TRBV7-9 combines with J gene TRBJ1-4; D is perhaps TRBD1 (5 bases). Germline CDR1 is SEHNR and CDR2 is FQNEAQ (reference sequence). The germline V and J ends were trimmed by 5 bases and 1 base, with 8 bases remaining between them. The CDR3 has 14 residues. The CDR3 region is CASSPGLTNEKLFF. For the CDR3, the DNA is TGTGCCAGCAGCCCAGGGTTAACTAATGAAAAACTGTTTTTT.

This clonotype was counted a few times. The chain carries TRBV5-1 and TRBJ2-7; D gene unclear. This CDR3 is built from 14 residues. V was clipped by 2 bases and J by 4 bases, with 13 bases between them. The germline CDR1 and CDR2 sequences are SGHRS and YFSETQ. CDR3 region: CASSLGLVDYEQYF. CDR3 coding DNA: TGCGCCAGCAGCTTAGGGCTGGTGGATTACGAGCAGTACTTC.

The V and J genes are TRBV30 and TRBJ1-1, with 7 bases that match TRBD1. The CDR3 is 14 amino acids. Germline V lookup: CDR1 GTSNPN, CDR2 SVGIG (reference sequence). V shed 3 bases and J 4 bases; nucleotides not matched to a gene: 8. The CDR3 DNA reads TGTGCCTGGAGGGGGACCGGGACAGCCACTGAAGCTTTCTTT. Protein product: CAWRGTGTATEAFF.

The rearrangement links TRBV20-1 to TRBJ2-5, with 7 bases that match TRBD1. Germline trimming cut 4 bases from V and 7 bases from J; bases unmatched to any gene: 12. This CDR3 comprises 14 residues. Germline loops: CDR1 DFQATT, CDR2 SNEGSKA (reference sequence). The DNA for the CDR3 is TGCAGTGCTAAGGGGGCTAGATCGTCGCGGACCCAGTACTTC. Translation: CSAKGARSSRTQYF.